Listed here are 6 T cell receptor beta chains from one sample, sequenced in a study of type 1 regulatory T cells. The study's findings and limits: Type 1 regulatory T cells had a more restricted TCR repertoire than non-type 1 regulatory T cells.

TCRdb reanalysed the reads using MiXCR and keeps one entry per CDR3 protein. This sample has several thousand distinct CDR3 sequences, with 26% found just once. These receptors have no identified antigens. The source material was cultured type 1 regulatory T (Tr1) cells, either the whole culture or a sorted fraction (not recorded which). The source of these receptors is a human donor in good health.

A word on this clonotype: A read error is possible here, since a much larger clone lies one base away. This chain connects TRBV7-9 to TRBJ1-1, with TRBD1 matching 7 bases. The V and J ends lost 8 bases and 6 bases, in that order; junction bases with no gene match: 12. CDR1 and CDR2 (germline): SEHNR, FQNEAQ (reference sequence). CDR3 length equals 14 residues. This CDR3 reads CASGRTGSTPEAFF. DNA of the CDR3: TGTGCCAGCGGTCGGACAGGCTCGACACCTGAAGCTTTCTTT.

The rearrangement joins TRBV2 to TRBJ2-7, with 7 nucleotides matching TRBD1. V lost 6 bases and J lost 0; bases outside the gene matches: 5. This CDR3 is built from 14 residues. Germline lookup yields CDR1 SNHLY and CDR2 FYNNEI. The CDR3 spells CASRSTGSSYEQYF. The DNA of the CDR3 is TGTGCCAGCAGATCGACAGGGAGCTCCTACGAGCAGTACTTC.

This chain connects TRBV19 to TRBJ1-5; D not resolved. CDR1 is LNHDA and CDR2 is SQIVND in the germline V gene (reference sequence). The CDR3 loop spans 14 amino acids. V shed 2 bases and J shed 3 bases, with 8 bases lying between them. The CDR3 nucleotides are TGTGCCAGTAGTATAACCGGGAACAATCAGCCCCAGCATTTT. It codes for CASSITGNNQPQHF.

The chain recombines TRBV7-3 with TRBJ2-6; TRBD1 matches 9 bases. CDR1 and CDR2 from the germline V gene are SGHTA and FQGTGA. J gave up 1 base and V 5 bases, and 12 bases lay outside the gene matches. CDR3 length: 19 amino acids. The CDR3: CASSHRTGAAPSGANVLTF. The CDR3 DNA sequence: TGTGCCAGCAGCCATCGGACAGGGGCCGCACCTTCTGGGGCCAACGTCCTGACTTTC.

This clonotype ranks as medium-sized. The rearrangement links TRBV7-2 to TRBJ2-7; a possible D gene is TRBD1 (6 bases). The CDR3 has 14 residues. V lost 6 bases, J lost 2 bases, and 14 bases lay in between. The germline V gene has CDR1 SGHTA and CDR2 FQGNSA. CDR3 in DNA: TGTGCCAGCAGTAATAACAGGGTAGCCTACGAGCAGTACTTC. This encodes CASSNNRVAYEQYF.

For the CDR3, the DNA is TGTGCCAGCAGCCAACAAGGGGGGGGAGGGGGCACTGAAGCTTTCTTT. Encoded protein: CASSQQGGGGGTEAFF. The rearrangement joins TRBV3-1 to TRBJ1-1; a weak D match, TRBD1 (6 bases). V was clipped by 2 bases and J by 4 bases, with 17 bases between them. The CDR3 sequence is 16 residues long. Looked up from germline, CDR1 is LGHDT and CDR2 is YNNKEL (reference sequence).